These 2 T cell receptor beta chains were sequenced from one sample in a study of shared clonotypes between healthy human individuals. TCRdb keeps only in-frame clones here, not all; method: immunoSEQ multiplex PCR. The sample includes around 530,000 clones, roughly four fifths of them seen just once. Sequencing was carried out using PBMCs. These receptors came from a woman aged 40-49 years in good health. Some clones in this sample may be carry-over from other donors' samples.

The rearrangement uses TRBV19 and TRBJ2-1, with D possibly matching TRBD2 (6 bases). Germline loops: CDR1 LNHDA, CDR2 SQIVND (reference sequence). The CDR3 length is 15 residues. Trimming pared 5 bases from V and 7 bases from J, leaving 18 bases between. CDR3 in amino acids: CASSGDGRGSNEQFF. In DNA, the CDR3 is TGTGCCAGTAGTGGGGACGGGAGAGGTTCGAATGAGCAGTTCTTC.

About this clone itself: Distinct nucleotide sequences in the sample also encode this CDR3. This sequence joins TRBV4-1 and TRBJ2-4, with D perhaps assigned TRBD1 or TRBD2 (5 bases each). Germline lookup yields CDR1 MGHRA and CDR2 YSYEKL. This CDR3 comprises 14 residues. The V and J ends lost 4 bases and 0 bases respectively, with 7 bases between them. The CDR3 bases are TGCGCCAGCAGCCCAGGGACAGCCAAAAACATTCAGTACTTC. This sequence encodes CASSPGTAKNIQYF.